This paragraph reports one TCR beta chain. Germline lookup yields CDR1 SGHRS and CDR2 YFSETQ. The CDR3 consists of 15 residues. Trimming shortened V by 0 bases and J by 0 bases, and 10 bases separated the two germline ends. Authors' processing steps: Nucleated cell counts were estimated from reference gene primer amplification. Assay used: immunoSEQ multiplex PCR; TCRdb lists only in-frame clones, some missing. V and J calls and clone size are those listed in that table; D and trimming were worked out from the DNA. The sample has 300,000 to 350,000 clones, about nine tenths seen once; the top ten hold approximately 2.9%. The Seattle patients joined while their infection was active and were tracked longitudinally afterward. The data belong to a study of blood T cell repertoires in COVID-19. Study at large: The origin of the acute and convalescent COVID-19 samples was the United States, Italy and Spain. T cells, B-cell-depleted T cells, or PBMCs supplied cDNA or gDNA.

The sequence was obtained from a woman in her twenties or thirties with COVID-19, enrolled during active disease. The chain joins TRBV5-1 to TRBJ2-7, with TRBD2 as a possible D gene (6 bases). Sequencing was carried out using peripheral blood. CDR3 coding DNA: TGCGCCAGCAGCTTGGCCCGGGACTCCTCCTACGAGCAGTACTTC. Translated, it gives CASSLARDSSYEQYF.